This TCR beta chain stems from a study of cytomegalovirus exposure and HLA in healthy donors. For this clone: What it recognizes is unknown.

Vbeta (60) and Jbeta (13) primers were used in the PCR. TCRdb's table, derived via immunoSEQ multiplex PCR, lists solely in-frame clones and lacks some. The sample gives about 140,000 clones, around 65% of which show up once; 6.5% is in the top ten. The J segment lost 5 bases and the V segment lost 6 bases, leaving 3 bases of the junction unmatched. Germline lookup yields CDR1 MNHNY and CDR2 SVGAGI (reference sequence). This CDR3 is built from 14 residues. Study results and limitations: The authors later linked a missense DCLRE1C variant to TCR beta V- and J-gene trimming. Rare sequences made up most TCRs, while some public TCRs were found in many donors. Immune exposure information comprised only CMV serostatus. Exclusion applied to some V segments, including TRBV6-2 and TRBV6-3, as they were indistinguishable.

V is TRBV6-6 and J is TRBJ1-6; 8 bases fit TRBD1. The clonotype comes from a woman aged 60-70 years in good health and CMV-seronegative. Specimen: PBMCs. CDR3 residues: CASSQTGDNSPLHF. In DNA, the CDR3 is TGTGCCAGCAGCCAGACAGGGGATAATTCACCCCTCCACTTT.